The clone carrying this T cell receptor beta chain was detected a few times. Gene names follow the mouse nomenclature. The read gets to within 1 residue of the CDR3 end, and the germline J gene fills in the rest. Looked up from germline, CDR1 is KGHTA and CDR2 is FQNQQP. CDR3 length: 16 amino acids. This entry is derived from a study of tissue T cells after allogeneic stem cell transplantation. The assay was immunoSEQ multiplex PCR, and TCRdb's table has in-frame clones only and misses some. The sample consists of around 4,400 clones, 45% of them appearing once. Described time point: mouse harvest day 14 after allogeneic transplant. Each mouse received 10^7 T-cell-depleted marrow cells plus 10^6 splenic CD5+ T cells by tail vein.

The V and J genes are TRBV23 and TRBJ2-7; the table's D call TRBD2 went unverified against the DNA. What was sequenced was gut tissue. The receptor was isolated from a female BALB/c mouse given C57BL/6 T cells with graft-versus-host disease after an allogeneic hematopoietic cell transplant. CDR3: CSSSQGTGGASYEQYF. The sequenced part of the CDR3 DNA is TGCTCCAGCAGTCAAGGGACTGGGGGGGCCTCCTATGAACAGTAC.